This T cell receptor (beta chain) was captured by sequencing in a study of blood T cell repertoires in COVID-19. Study details: Collection of acute and convalescent COVID-19 samples took place in the United States, Italy and Spain.

Here immunoSEQ multiplex PCR was the method, and the copy in TCRdb shows in-frame clones only, minus some. The sample includes 250,000 to 300,000 clones, roughly 85% of them seen just once. The germline V gene has CDR1 SGHRS and CDR2 YFSETQ. The trim removed 4 bases at V and 13 bases at J, leaving 18 bases unmatched. The CDR3 is 17 amino acids. The chain combines TRBV5-1 with TRBJ2-6; 9 nucleotides agree with TRBD2. The origin of this receptor is a man aged 45-65 years with active or convalescent COVID-19. The specimen sequenced was peripheral blood. CDR3 in DNA: TGCGCCAGCAGCCCATCCCCTAGCGGGACCACGTTAGGAGTCCTGACTTTC. Protein sequence: CASSPSPSGTTLGVLTF.